The 14 T cell receptor beta chains presented below share a single source sample, sequenced in a study of technical replicates of blood from a few donors. Assay used: immunoSEQ multiplex PCR; TCRdb lists only in-frame clones, some missing. The sample lists 72,000 or so clones, around 92% occurring once. The sample was T cells isolated from PBMCs. All receptors derive from a human donor in good health.

The J gene is TRBJ2-7, the V gene TRBV11-2; D perhaps matches TRBD1 (6 bases). The germline V gene encodes CDR1 SGHAT and CDR2 FQNNGV. The length of the CDR3 is 14 residues. The V end was cut by 5 bases, the J end by 3 bases, with 14 bases between. The CDR3 DNA reads TGTGCCAGCAGCGCCGGGACAACGCTCTACGAGCAGTACTTC. Translated, it gives CASSAGTTLYEQYF.

The J gene is TRBJ2-1, the V gene TRBV7-9; D is ambiguous. V was pared by 4 bases and J by 0 bases, with 7 bases between. There are 14 residues in the CDR3. The germline gives CDR1 SEHNR, CDR2 FQNEAQ (reference sequence). For the CDR3, the DNA is TGTGCCAGCAGCTCGGCTAGCTCCTACAATGAGCAGTTCTTC. It translates to CASSSASSYNEQFF. The full variable domain, with the rest looked up from reference TRBV7-9 and TRBJ2-1, is DTGVSQNPRHKITKRGQNVTFRCDPISEHNRLYWYRQTLGQGPEFLTYFQNEAQLEKSRLLSDRFSAERPKGSFSTLEIQRTEQGDSAMYLCASSSASSYNEQFFGPGTRLTVL.

The V gene is TRBV11-2, the J gene TRBJ1-1; no clear D. CDR3 length: 14 amino acids. The V and J ends lost 2 bases and 4 bases respectively, with 11 bases between them. The germline V gene encodes CDR1 SGHAT and CDR2 FQNNGV. The CDR3 region has the DNA TGTGCCAGCAGCTTAAAAATCGCGGGCACTGAAGCTTTCTTT. Its translation is CASSLKIAGTEAFF. Combining the CDR3 with reference TRBV11-2 and TRBJ1-1 gives the whole variable domain EAGVAQSPRYKIIEKRQSVAFWCNPISGHATLYWYQQILGQGPKLLIQFQNNGVVDDSQLPKDRFSAERLKGVDSTLKIQPAKLEDSAVYLCASSLKIAGTEAFFGQGTRLTVV.

The J gene is TRBJ1-5, the V gene TRBV7-2, with TRBD1 matching 7 bases. The CDR3 is made up of 15 amino acids. CDR1 and CDR2 from the germline V gene are SGHTA and FQGNSA. The trim removed 5 bases at V and 5 bases at J, leaving 9 bases unmatched. This CDR3 is CASSPRQGSDQPQHF. CDR3 nucleotide sequence: TGTGCCAGCAGCCCCAGACAGGGATCCGATCAGCCCCAGCATTTT.

The rearrangement uses TRBV6-1 and TRBJ2-1; D possibly corresponds to TRBD2 (6 bases). The germline V gene encodes CDR1 MNHNS and CDR2 SASEGT. The V and J ends lost 7 bases and 0 bases respectively, with 10 bases between them. The CDR3 has 14 amino acids. The CDR3 sequence is CASNTGSSYNEQFF. The DNA of the CDR3 is TGTGCCAGCAATACCGGGAGCTCCTACAATGAGCAGTTCTTC.

This rearrangement joins TRBV19 to TRBJ2-2, with 7 bases that match TRBD2. V lost 3 bases, J lost 4 bases, and 5 bases stayed unmatched. The CDR3 length is 15 residues. Germline loops: CDR1 LNHDA, CDR2 SQIVND (reference sequence). CDR3 amino acids: CASSIWRETTGELFF. CDR3 in DNA: TGTGCCAGTAGTATTTGGCGGGAGACCACCGGGGAGCTGTTTTTT.

The chain joins TRBV11-3 to TRBJ1-1; D might be TRBD1 (6 bases). V shed 5 bases and J shed 13 bases, with 17 bases lying between them. Germline CDR1 reads SGHNT; CDR2 reads YENEEA. The CDR3 is made up of 12 amino acids. In nucleotides, the CDR3 is TGTGCCAGCAGCCCTATCCACAGGGCTCTTTTCTTT. It encodes CASSPIHRALFF.

V is TRBV4-1 and J is TRBJ1-2, with D possibly TRBD1 on 6 matching bases. The CDR3 extends over 14 amino acids. Germline CDR1 is MGHRA and CDR2 is YSYEKL. Trimming took off 0 bases at V and 4 bases at J, with 9 bases between the two ends. Here the CDR3 reads CASSQEGAGYGYTF. DNA of the CDR3: TGCGCCAGCAGCCAAGAGGGGGCCGGCTATGGCTACACCTTC.

The CDR3 DNA is TGTGCCAGCTCACCACCGGGCACTCAAGAGACCCAGTACTTC. It yields the protein CASSPPGTQETQYF. The genes are TRBV18 and TRBJ2-5; D gene uncertain. V was cut by 0 bases and J by 2 bases, with 7 bases left in between. CDR3 length: 14 amino acids. The germline gives CDR1 KGHSH, CDR2 LQKENI.

The rearrangement links TRBV15 to TRBJ1-5; no clear D. Germline values: CDR1 LNHNV, CDR2 YYDKDF (reference sequence). Trimming took 0 bases from V and 0 from J, leaving 9 bases between them. The CDR3 totals 16 residues. This chain's CDR3 is CATSRDSGNSNQPQHF. The CDR3 nucleotides are TGTGCCACCAGCAGAGATTCAGGTAATAGCAATCAGCCCCAGCATTTT. Full variable domain (outside the CDR3, taken from reference TRBV15 and TRBJ1-5): DAMVIQNPRYQVTQFGKPVTLSCSQTLNHNVMYWYQQKSSQAPKLLFHYYDKDFNNEADTPDNFQSRRPNTSFCFLDIRSPGLGDTAMYLCATSRDSGNSNQPQHFGDGTRLSIL.

The J gene is TRBJ1-1, the V gene TRBV11-3; 7 nucleotides match TRBD1. The CDR3 is 12 amino acids. With 8 bases clipped from V and 4 bases from J, the junction kept 4 bases outside the gene matches. Germline CDR1 reads SGHNT; CDR2 reads YENEEA. CDR3 coding DNA: TGTGCCAGCCAGGGGGGTGGCACTGAAGCTTTCTTT. This codes for CASQGGGTEAFF.

The rearrangement joins TRBV7-3 to TRBJ1-2, with a tentative D call TRBD1 (5 bases). The CDR3 is 13 residues long. V was shortened by 4 bases and J by 8 bases, with 14 bases between the two germline ends. CDR1 SGHTA and CDR2 FQGTGA come from the germline V gene. For the CDR3, the DNA is TGTGCCAGCAGCTGGGGCCCTTACGGGGGCTACACCTTC. Translated, it gives CASSWGPYGGYTF.

The chain carries TRBV5-1 and TRBJ2-3, with 8 bases that match TRBD1. Germline CDR1 and CDR2: SGHRS and YFSETQ. The V segment lost 9 bases and the J segment 4 bases; nucleotides outside the gene matches: 4. This CDR3 is 12 amino acids long. Here the CDR3 reads CATQGASDTQYF. CDR3 DNA: TGCGCCACGCAGGGGGCCTCAGATACGCAGTATTTT.

This chain uses TRBV19 with TRBJ2-3; tentatively, D is TRBD2 (5 bases). The ends were cut back, 4 bases at V and 1 base at J, with 15 bases in the middle. CDR1 LNHDA and CDR2 SQIVND come from the germline V gene (reference sequence). The CDR3 has 16 residues. The CDR3 sequence is CASSNRVGSGTDTQYF. The CDR3 DNA reads as TGTGCCAGTAGTAACCGGGTTGGTAGCGGCACAGATACGCAGTATTTT.